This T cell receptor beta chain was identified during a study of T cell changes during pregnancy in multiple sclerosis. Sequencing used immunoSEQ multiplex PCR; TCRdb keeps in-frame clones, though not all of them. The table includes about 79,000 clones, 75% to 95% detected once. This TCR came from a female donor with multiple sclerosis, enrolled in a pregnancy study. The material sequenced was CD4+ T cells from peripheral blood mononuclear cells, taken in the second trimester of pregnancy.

The CDR3, as DNA: TGTGCCAGCAGTTACGGACAGGGGGCCTACGAGCAGTACTTC. Its protein product is CASSYGQGAYEQYF. V and J are TRBV6-5 and TRBJ2-7; 10 bases are a match to TRBD1. Germline CDR1 MNHEY, CDR2 SVGAGI. V was pared by 2 bases and J by 2 bases, with 0 bases of the junction left unmatched. The CDR3 has 14 amino acids.